This T cell receptor (beta chain) was profiled in a study of CD8+ T cells in alopecia areata. Study-level background: It was 6 to 18 months of tofacitinib, and then there were 6 months off drug.

Sequencing templates came from extracted RNA that was reverse transcribed into cDNA. Sequencing was performed with immunoSEQ multiplex PCR; in TCRdb, only in-frame clones are kept and a portion is missing. The sample includes 150,000 to 200,000 clones, 58% of them seen just once. Described treatment: oral pan-JAK inhibitor, 5-10 mg twice daily. Alopecia areata patients provided lesional scalp punch biopsies and peripheral blood. The researchers isolated CD4+ and CD8+ T cells from PBMCs by sorting. CDR3 length equals 15 residues. Trimming shortened V by 0 bases and J by 3 bases, and 11 bases separated the two germline ends. CDR1 is SEHNR and CDR2 is FQNEAQ in the germline V gene (reference sequence). This clone was counted a single time.

Sequencing used CD4+ T cells sorted from blood, obtained at approximately week 60, from a patient treated with tofacitinib. The V and J genes are TRBV7-9 and TRBJ2-5, with D possibly TRBD2 on 5 matching bases. The clonotype comes from a human donor with alopecia areata. In nucleotides, the CDR3 is TGTGCCAGCAGCTTAGCGGAGGCAGCCAAAGAGACCCAGTACTTC. Amino acids: CASSLAEAAKETQYF.